Listed here is a single T cell receptor beta chain. Antigen specificity is unknown. These data come from a study of siplizumab effects on memory and regulatory T cells. Study-wide points: With siplizumab, cumulative frequency of CD4+ memory-derived alloreactive sequences dropped significantly. Of the alloreactive clones, only a minor fraction mapped to unstimulated subsets.

TCRdb's table, derived via immunoSEQ multiplex PCR, lists solely in-frame clones and lacks some. This sample carries roughly 100,000 clones, roughly 91% of them seen once, and the ten largest clones take less than 0.35%. Sample: CD4+ T cells sorted from blood. The sequence was collected from a human donor in good health.

CDR3 sequence: CASKTGGNQPQHF. CDR3 DNA: TGTGCCAGTAAAACAGGGGGCAATCAGCCCCAGCATTTT. The rearrangement uses TRBV19 and TRBJ1-5; the match to TRBD1 covers 7 bases. Germline V gene lookup returns CDR1 LNHDA and CDR2 SQIVND (reference sequence). The CDR3 covers 13 residues. Trimming at V came to 7 bases and at J to 2 bases, leaving 2 bases not matched to a gene.